This TCR beta chain was identified during a study of cytomegalovirus exposure and HLA in healthy donors. CDR1 and CDR2 (germline): SEHNR, FQNEAQ (reference sequence). The CDR3 spans 17 residues. V was clipped by 1 base and J by 3 bases; unmatched bases: 10. The PCR made use of 60 Vbeta and 13 Jbeta primers. The protocol was immunoSEQ multiplex PCR, while the TCRdb copy is restricted to in-frame clones and leaves out a portion. The sample lists 95,000 to 110,000 clones; around 76% were seen once. The rearrangement uses TRBV7-9 and TRBJ1-1; 8 bases fit TRBD1. This TCR derives from a woman aged 18-29 years in good health and CMV-seropositive. The sequenced material came from PBMCs. The CDR3 DNA follows: TGTGCCAGCAGCTTAGGAGCATCGACAGGGGTGGACACTGAAGCTTTCTTT. It specifies CASSLGASTGVDTEAFF.